The rows below give T cell receptor beta chains drawn from one sample of a study of a mutant IDH1 vaccine in newly diagnosed glioma. These receptors have no identified antigens. Sequencing used immunoSEQ multiplex PCR; TCRdb keeps in-frame clones, though not all of them. The sample consists of some 120,000 clones, roughly 75% of them appearing once. Sequenced here: PBMCs, sampled from a glioma patient whose treatment included an IDH1 peptide vaccine. Receptor source: a man aged 40-49 years with glioma. Both conserved end residues are part of each CDR3. D genes are given only for firm matches. Clone size is not always given. Where it is, it says once, few, many or a class for expanded clones.

cdr3_nt	cdr3_aa	v_call	clone_size	j_call	d_call
TGTGCCAGCAGCTTCGGACTAGCGGGGCTCGAGCAGTACTTC	CASSFGLAGLEQYF	TRBV7-9	-	TRBJ2-7	TRBD2
TGTGCCAGCAGTTTCCCGGGACTAACCCGCACAGATACGCAGTATTTT	CASSFPGLTRTDTQYF	TRBV28	-	TRBJ2-3	TRBD2
TGTGCCAGCAGAGGGATGGGCAGCACTCTCTCCTATAATTCACCCCTCCACTTT	CASRGMGSTLSYNSPLHF	TRBV27	-	TRBJ1-6	-
TGTGCCAGCAGTCCCATTACAGGGTTTGACACTGAAGCTTTCTTT	CASSPITGFDTEAFF	TRBV28	-	TRBJ1-1	-
TGTGCCATCAGTGCCTACGAGGGACAGTTCTACAATGAGCAGTTCTTC	CAISAYEGQFYNEQFF	TRBV10-3	-	TRBJ2-1	TRBD1
TGTGCCAGCAGCTTCTCGGTGGGGCAAAATGGCTACACCTTC	CASSFSVGQNGYTF	TRBV5-4	-	TRBJ1-2	-
TGCGCCAGCAGCCCCTGGACTAGCGGGAGCCATGAGCAGTTCTTC	CASSPWTSGSHEQFF	TRBV5-1	-	TRBJ2-1	TRBD2
TGTGCCTGGAGTGTGAGTAGCGTTAGCTCCTACGAGCAGTACTTC	CAWSVSSVSSYEQYF	TRBV30	-	TRBJ2-7	-
TGTGCCGGCAACACGGCCGTCGTCCCATCCTACGAGCAGTACTTC	CAGNTAVVPSYEQYF	TRBV7-3	-	TRBJ2-7	-
TGTGCCAGCAGCTTACAGGGGAGTCAAAAACTGTTTTTT	CASSLQGSQKLFF	TRBV7-2	few	TRBJ1-4	-
TGCGCCAGCAGCCAGCAACGGACGGTCAATCAGCCCCAGCATTTT	CASSQQRTVNQPQHF	TRBV4-3	-	TRBJ1-5	-
TGTGCCAGCAGCGTCCTGGGGGCCGGCACAGATACGCAGTATTTT	CASSVLGAGTDTQYF	TRBV9	-	TRBJ2-3	-
TGTGCCAGCTATGCCAACCTTGGAAACACCATATATTTT	CASYANLGNTIYF	TRBV18	-	TRBJ1-3	-
TGTGCCAGCAGTTACCCCCGGGGTGAGGGGTACTACGAGCAGTACTTC	CASSYPRGEGYYEQYF	TRBV6-6	once	TRBJ2-7	-
TGTGCCTGGGGTGTTGGACAGTCAAATCAGCCCCAGCATTTT	CAWGVGQSNQPQHF	TRBV30	-	TRBJ1-5	-